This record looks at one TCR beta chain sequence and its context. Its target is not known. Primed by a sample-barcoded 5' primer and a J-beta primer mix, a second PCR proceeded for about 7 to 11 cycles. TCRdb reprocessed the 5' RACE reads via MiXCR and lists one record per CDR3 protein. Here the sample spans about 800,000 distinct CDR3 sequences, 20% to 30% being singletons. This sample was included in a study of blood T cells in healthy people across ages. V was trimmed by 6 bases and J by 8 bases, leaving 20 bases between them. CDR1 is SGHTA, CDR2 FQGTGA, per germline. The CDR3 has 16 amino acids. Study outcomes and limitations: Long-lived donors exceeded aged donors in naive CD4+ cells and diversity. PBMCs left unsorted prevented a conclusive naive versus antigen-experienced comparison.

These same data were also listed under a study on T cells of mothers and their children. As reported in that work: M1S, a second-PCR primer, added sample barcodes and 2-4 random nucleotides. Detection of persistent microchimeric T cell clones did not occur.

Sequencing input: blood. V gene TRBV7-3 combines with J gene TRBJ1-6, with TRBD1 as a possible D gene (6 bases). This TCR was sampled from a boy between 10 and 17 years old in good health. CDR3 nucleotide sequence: TGTGCCAGCAGACCGTCCAGGTGGGGGCTCGATTCACCCCTCCACTTT. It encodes CASRPSRWGLDSPLHF.